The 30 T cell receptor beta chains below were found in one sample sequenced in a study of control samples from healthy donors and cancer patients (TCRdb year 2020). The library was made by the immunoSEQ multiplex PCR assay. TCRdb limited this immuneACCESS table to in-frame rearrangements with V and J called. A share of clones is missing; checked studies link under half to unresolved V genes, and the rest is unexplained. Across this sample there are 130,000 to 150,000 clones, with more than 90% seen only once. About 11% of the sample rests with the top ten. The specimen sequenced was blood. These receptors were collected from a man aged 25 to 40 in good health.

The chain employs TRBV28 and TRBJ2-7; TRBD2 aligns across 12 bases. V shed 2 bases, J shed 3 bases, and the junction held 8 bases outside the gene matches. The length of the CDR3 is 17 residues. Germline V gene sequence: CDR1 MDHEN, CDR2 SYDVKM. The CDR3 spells CASSLGLAGGDNYEQYF. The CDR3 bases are TGTGCCAGCAGTTTAGGTCTAGCGGGAGGGGATAACTACGAGCAGTACTTC.

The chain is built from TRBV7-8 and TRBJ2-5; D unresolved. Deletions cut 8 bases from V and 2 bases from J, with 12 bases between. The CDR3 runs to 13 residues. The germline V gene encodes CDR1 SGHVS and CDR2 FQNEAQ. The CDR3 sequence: CASGRRIQETQYF. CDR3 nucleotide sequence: TGTGCCAGCGGAAGACGGATACAAGAGACCCAGTACTTC.

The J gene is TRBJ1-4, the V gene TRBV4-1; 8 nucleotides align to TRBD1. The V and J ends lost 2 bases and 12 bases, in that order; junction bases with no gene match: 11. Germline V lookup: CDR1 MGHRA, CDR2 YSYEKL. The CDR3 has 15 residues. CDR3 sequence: CASSQNDRGSGELFF. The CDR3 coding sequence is TGCGCCAGCAGCCAAAACGACAGGGGATCCGGGGAACTGTTTTTT.

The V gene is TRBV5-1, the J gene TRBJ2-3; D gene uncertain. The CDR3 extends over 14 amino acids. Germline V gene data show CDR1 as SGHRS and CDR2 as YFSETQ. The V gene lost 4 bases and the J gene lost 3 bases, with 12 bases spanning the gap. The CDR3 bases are TGCGCCAGCAGCCAGATTGGGTTAACAGATACGCAGTATTTT. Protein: CASSQIGLTDTQYF.

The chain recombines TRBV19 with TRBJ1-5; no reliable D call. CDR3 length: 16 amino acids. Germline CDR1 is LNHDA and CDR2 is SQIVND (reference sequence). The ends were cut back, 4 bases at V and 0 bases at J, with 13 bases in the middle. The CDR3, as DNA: TGTGCCAGTAGTACCATCGCAGTATATAGCAATCAGCCCCAGCATTTT. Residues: CASSTIAVYSNQPQHF.

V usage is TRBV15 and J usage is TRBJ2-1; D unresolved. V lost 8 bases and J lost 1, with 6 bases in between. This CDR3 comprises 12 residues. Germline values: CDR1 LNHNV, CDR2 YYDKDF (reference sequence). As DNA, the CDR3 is TGTGCCACCGCGAAATCCTACAATGAGCAGTTCTTC. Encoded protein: CATAKSYNEQFF.

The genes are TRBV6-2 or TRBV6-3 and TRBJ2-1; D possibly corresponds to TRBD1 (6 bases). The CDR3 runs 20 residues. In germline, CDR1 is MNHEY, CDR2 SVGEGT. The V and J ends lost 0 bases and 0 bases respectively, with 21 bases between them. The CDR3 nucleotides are TGTGCCAGCAGTTACTCGACGGGGAGCAGGGGTCAAAGCTCCTACAATGAGCAGTTCTTC. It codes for CASSYSTGSRGQSSYNEQFF.

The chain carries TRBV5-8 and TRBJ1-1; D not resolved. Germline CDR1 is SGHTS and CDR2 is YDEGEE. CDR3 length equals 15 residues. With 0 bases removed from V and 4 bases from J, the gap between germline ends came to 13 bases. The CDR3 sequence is CASSLGVIRGTEAFF. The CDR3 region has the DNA TGTGCCAGCAGCTTGGGAGTGATCCGCGGCACTGAAGCTTTCTTT.

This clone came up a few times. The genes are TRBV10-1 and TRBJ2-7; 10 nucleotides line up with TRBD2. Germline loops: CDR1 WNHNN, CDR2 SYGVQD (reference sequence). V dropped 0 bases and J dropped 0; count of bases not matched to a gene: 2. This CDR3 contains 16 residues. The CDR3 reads CASSESGLATSYEQYF. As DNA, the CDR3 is TGCGCCAGCAGTGAGTCGGGACTAGCGACCTCCTACGAGCAGTACTTC.

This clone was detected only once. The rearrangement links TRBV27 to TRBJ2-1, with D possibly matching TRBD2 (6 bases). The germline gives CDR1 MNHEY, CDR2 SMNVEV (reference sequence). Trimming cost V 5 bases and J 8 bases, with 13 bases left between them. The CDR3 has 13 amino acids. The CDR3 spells CASSARESDEQFF. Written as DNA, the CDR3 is TGTGCCAGCAGTGCACGGGAGAGCGATGAGCAGTTCTTC.

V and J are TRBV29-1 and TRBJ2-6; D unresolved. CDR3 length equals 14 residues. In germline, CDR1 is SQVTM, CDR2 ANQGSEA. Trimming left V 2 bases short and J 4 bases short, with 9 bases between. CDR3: CSVESHLGANVLTF. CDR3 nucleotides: TGCAGCGTTGAAAGTCATCTCGGGGCCAACGTCCTGACTTTC.

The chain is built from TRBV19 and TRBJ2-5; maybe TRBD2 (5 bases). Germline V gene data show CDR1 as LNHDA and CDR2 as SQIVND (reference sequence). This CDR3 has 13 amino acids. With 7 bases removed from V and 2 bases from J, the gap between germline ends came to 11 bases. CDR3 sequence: CASNRAAQETQYF. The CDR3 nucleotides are TGTGCCAGTAATCGAGCGGCACAAGAGACCCAGTACTTC.

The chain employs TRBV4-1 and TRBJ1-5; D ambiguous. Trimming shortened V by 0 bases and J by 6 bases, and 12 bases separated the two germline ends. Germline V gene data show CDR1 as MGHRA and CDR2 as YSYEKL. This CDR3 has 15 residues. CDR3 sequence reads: CASSQELGFGQPQHF. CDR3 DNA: TGCGCCAGCAGCCAAGAATTAGGGTTCGGTCAGCCCCAGCATTTT.

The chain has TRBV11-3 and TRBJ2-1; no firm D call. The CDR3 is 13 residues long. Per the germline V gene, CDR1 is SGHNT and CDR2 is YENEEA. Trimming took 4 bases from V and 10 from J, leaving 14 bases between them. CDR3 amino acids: CASSYIRYGEQFF. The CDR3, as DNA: TGTGCCAGCAGCTATATCCGGTACGGGGAGCAGTTCTTC. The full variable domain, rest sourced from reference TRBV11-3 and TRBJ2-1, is EAGVVQSPRYKIIEKKQPVAFWCNPISGHNTLYWYLQNLGQGPELLIRYENEEAVDDSQLPKDRFSAERLKGVDSTLKIQPAELGDSAVYLCASSYIRYGEQFFGPGTRLTVL.

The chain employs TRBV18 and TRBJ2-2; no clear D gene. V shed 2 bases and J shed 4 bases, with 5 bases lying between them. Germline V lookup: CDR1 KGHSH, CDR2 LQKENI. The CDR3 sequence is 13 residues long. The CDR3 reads CASSPTGTGELFF. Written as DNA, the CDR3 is TGTGCCAGCTCACCAACCGGCACCGGGGAGCTGTTTTTT.

The CDR3 sequence: CASSTQSGANVLTF. For the CDR3, the DNA is TGTGCCAGCAGCACGCAGTCTGGGGCCAACGTCCTGACTTTC. The V gene is TRBV5-4, the J gene TRBJ2-6, with D unresolved. The germline CDR1 and CDR2 sequences are SGHNT and YYREEE (reference sequence). CDR3 length: 14 amino acids. Trimming shortened V by 4 bases and J by 1 base, and 6 bases separated the two germline ends.

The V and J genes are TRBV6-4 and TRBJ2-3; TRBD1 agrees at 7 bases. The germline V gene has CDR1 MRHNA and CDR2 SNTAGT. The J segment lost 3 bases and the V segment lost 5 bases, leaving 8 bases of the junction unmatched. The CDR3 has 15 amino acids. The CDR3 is CASSPGTATTDTQYF. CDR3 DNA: TGTGCCAGCAGTCCCGGGACAGCAACAACAGATACGCAGTATTTT.

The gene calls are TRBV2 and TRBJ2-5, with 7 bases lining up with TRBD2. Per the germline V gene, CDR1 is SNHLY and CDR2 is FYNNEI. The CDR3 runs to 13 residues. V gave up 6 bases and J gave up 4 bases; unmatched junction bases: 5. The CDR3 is CASRDTSVETQYF. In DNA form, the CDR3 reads TGTGCCAGCAGGGATACTAGCGTAGAGACCCAGTACTTC. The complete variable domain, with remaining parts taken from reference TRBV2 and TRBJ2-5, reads EPEVTQTPSHQVTQMGQEVILRCVPISNHLYFYWYRQILGQKVEFLVSFYNNEISEKSEIFDDQFSVERPDGSNFTLKIRSTKLEDSAMYFCASRDTSVETQYFGPGTRLLVL.

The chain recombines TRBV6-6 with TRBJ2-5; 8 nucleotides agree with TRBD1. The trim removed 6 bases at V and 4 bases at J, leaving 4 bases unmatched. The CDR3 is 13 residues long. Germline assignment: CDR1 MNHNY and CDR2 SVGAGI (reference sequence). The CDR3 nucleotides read TGTGCCAGCAGCCCGACAGGGGTAGAGACCCAGTACTTC. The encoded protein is CASSPTGVETQYF.

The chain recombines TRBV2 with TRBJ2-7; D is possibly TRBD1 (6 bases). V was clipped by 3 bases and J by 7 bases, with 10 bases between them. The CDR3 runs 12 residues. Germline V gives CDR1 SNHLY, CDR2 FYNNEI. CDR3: CASSDQGWEQYF. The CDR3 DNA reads TGTGCCAGCAGTGATCAGGGGTGGGAGCAGTACTTC.

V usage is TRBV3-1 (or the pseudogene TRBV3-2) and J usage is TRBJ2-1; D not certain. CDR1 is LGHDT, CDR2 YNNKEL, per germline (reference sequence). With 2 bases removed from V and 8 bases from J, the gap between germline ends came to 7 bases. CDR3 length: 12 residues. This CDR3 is CASSQSGYEQFF. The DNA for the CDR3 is TGTGCCAGCAGCCAATCTGGGTATGAGCAGTTCTTC.

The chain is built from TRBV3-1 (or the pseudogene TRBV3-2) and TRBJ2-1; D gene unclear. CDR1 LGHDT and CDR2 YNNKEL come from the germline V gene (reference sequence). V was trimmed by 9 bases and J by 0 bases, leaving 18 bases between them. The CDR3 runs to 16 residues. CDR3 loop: CASECVLESSYNEQFF. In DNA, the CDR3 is TGTGCCAGTGAGTGTGTTTTGGAGAGCTCCTACAATGAGCAGTTCTTC.

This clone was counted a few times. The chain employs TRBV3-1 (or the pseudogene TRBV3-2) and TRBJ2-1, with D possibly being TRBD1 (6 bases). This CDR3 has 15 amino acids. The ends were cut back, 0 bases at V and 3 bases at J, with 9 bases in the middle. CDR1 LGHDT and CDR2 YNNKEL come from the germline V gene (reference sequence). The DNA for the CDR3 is TGTGCCAGCAGCCAAGATGAGGGGGTCTACAATGAGCAGTTCTTC. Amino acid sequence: CASSQDEGVYNEQFF.

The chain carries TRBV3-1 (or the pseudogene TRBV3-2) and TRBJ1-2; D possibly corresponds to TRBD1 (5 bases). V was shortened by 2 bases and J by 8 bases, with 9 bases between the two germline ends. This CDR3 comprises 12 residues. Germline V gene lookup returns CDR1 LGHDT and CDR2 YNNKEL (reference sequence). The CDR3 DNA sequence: TGTGCCAGCAGCCAATCCACAGGAGGCTACACCTTC. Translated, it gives CASSQSTGGYTF.

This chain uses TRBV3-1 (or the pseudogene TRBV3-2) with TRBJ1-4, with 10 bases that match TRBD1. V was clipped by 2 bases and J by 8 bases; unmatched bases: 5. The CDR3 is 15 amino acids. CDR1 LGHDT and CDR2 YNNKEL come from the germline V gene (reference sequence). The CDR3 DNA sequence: TGTGCCAGCAGCCAACGGGACAGGGGAAGCGAAAAACTGTTTTTT. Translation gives CASSQRDRGSEKLFF.

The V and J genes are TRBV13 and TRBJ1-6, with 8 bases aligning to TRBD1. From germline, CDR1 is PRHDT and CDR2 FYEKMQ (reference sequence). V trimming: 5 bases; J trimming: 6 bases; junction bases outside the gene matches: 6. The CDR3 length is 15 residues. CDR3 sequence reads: CASSLGTGGNSPLHF. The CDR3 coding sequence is TGTGCCAGCAGCCTCGGGACAGGTGGTAATTCACCCCTCCACTTT.

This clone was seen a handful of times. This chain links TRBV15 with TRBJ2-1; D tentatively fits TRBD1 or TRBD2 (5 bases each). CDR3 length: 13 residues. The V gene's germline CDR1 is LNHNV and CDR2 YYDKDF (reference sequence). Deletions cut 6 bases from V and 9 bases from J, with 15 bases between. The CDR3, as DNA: TGTGCCACCAGGGACCTAGACGGGGCTGAGCAGTTCTTC. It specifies CATRDLDGAEQFF.

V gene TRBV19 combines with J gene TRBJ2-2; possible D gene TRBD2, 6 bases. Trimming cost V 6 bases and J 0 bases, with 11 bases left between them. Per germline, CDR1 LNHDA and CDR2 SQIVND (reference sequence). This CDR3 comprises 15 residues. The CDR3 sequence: CASRRTKTNTGELFF. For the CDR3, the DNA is TGTGCCAGTAGAAGGACTAAGACGAACACCGGGGAGCTGTTTTTT.

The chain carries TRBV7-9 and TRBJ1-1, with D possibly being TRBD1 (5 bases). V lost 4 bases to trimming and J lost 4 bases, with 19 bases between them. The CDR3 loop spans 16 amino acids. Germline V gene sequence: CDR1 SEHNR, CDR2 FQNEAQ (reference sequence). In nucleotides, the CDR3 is TGTGCCAGCAGCTCTACAGCCGGGACGGGGGGCACTGAAGCTTTCTTT. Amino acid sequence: CASSSTAGTGGTEAFF. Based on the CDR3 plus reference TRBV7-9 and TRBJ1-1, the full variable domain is DTGVSQNPRHKITKRGQNVTFRCDPISEHNRLYWYRQTLGQGPEFLTYFQNEAQLEKSRLLSDRFSAERPKGSFSTLEIQRTEQGDSAMYLCASSSTAGTGGTEAFFGQGTRLTVV.

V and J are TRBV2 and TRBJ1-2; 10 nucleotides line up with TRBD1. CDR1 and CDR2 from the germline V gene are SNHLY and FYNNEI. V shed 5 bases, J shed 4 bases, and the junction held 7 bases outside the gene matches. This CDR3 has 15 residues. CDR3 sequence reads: CASSRDRGSGYGYTF. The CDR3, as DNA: TGTGCCAGCAGTCGGGACAGGGGTTCAGGCTATGGCTACACCTTC.